This TCR beta chain was documented in a study of blood T cell repertoires in COVID-19. Across the whole study: Nucleic acid was either cDNA or gDNA, and it came from T cells, B-cell-depleted T cells, or PBMCs.

Repertoires were generated with immunoSEQ multiplex PCR, while TCRdb's copy carries only in-frame clones and drops some. This table holds about 180,000 clones, 85% found once. This CDR3 is built from 18 residues. CDR1 and CDR2 (germline): SGHNT, YENEEA. V shed 1 base and J 0 bases; nucleotides not matched to a gene: 6. Sequenced sample: peripheral blood. The receptor comes from a person aged 65 to 85 with COVID-19, enrolled during active disease. The V call is TRBV11-3, the J call TRBJ2-4; 10 nucleotides match TRBD2. CDR3: CASSLGGTSALAKNIQYF. The CDR3 coding sequence is TGTGCCAGCAGCTTAGGGGGGACTAGCGCCTTAGCCAAAAACATTCAGTACTTC.